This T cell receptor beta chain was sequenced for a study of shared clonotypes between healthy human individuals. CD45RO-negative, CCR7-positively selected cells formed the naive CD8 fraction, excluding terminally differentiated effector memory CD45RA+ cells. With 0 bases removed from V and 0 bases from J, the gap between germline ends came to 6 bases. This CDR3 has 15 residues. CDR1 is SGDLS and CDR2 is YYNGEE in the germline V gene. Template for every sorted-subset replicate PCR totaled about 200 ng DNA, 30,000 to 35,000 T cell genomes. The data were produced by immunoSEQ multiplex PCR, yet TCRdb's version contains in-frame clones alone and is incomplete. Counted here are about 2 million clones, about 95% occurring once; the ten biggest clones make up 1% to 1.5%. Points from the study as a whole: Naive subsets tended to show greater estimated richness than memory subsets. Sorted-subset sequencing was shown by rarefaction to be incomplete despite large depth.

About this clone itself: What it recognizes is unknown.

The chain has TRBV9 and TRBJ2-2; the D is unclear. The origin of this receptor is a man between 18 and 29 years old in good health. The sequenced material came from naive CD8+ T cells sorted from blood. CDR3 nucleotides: TGTGCCAGCAGCGTAGACGGGCCGAACACCGGGGAGCTGTTTTTT. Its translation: CASSVDGPNTGELFF.